One sample yielded the 12 T cell receptor beta chains listed below, sequenced in a study of immune evolution from preneoplasia to lung adenocarcinoma. The method was immunoSEQ multiplex PCR; TCRdb's version includes in-frame clones alone and lacks a portion of them. The data hold approximately 5,000 clones, with 86% observed a single time. The sequenced sample consisted of FFPE invasive lung adenocarcinoma tissue. All receptors derive from a person between 45 and 75 years old with lung adenocarcinoma.

V usage is TRBV18 and J usage is TRBJ1-1; D uncertain. V was trimmed by 6 bases and J by 0 bases, leaving 11 bases between them. The CDR3 extends over 14 amino acids. Germline CDR1 KGHSH, CDR2 LQKENI. The DNA for the CDR3 is TGTGCCAGCTCTCAAAATAATATGAACACTGAAGCTTTCTTT. Translation: CASSQNNMNTEAFF.

This CDR3 is CAWSAPGTGGAEKLFF. CDR3 nucleotide sequence: TGTGCCTGGAGTGCGCCCGGGACAGGGGGCGCGGAAAAACTGTTTTTT. The V call is TRBV30, the J call TRBJ1-4; 12 bases map to TRBD1. The V segment lost 1 base and the J segment 8 bases; nucleotides outside the gene matches: 8. Germline V gives CDR1 GTSNPN, CDR2 SVGIG (reference sequence). CDR3 length equals 16 residues.

The V and J genes are TRBV7-3 and TRBJ2-7, with TRBD1 identical over 8 bases. This CDR3 is 14 amino acids long. Germline trimming cut 5 bases from V and 5 bases from J; bases unmatched to any gene: 8. The V gene's germline CDR1 is SGHTA and CDR2 FQGTGA. The CDR3 sequence: CASSPPGQGNEQYF. The CDR3 nucleotides are TGTGCCAGCAGCCCGCCCGGACAGGGCAACGAGCAGTACTTC.

The V call is TRBV5-4, the J call TRBJ2-5, with 9 bases fitting TRBD2. In germline, CDR1 is SGHNT, CDR2 YYREEE (reference sequence). V shed 4 bases and J 5 bases; nucleotides not matched to a gene: 12. The CDR3 is 16 residues long. DNA for the CDR3: TGTGCCAGCAGCGGACGAGCAGGCGGGAGGGCGGAGACCCAGTACTTC. Encoded protein: CASSGRAGGRAETQYF.

The CDR3 DNA reads TGTGCCAGCATGGAAGGGGCGAACATGAACACTGAAGCTTTCTTT. This codes for CASMEGANMNTEAFF. The chain carries TRBV2 and TRBJ1-1, with D perhaps matching TRBD1 (5 bases). CDR3 length: 15 amino acids. Per germline, CDR1 SNHLY and CDR2 FYNNEI. V was clipped by 7 bases and J by 0 bases, with 15 bases between them.

The chain links TRBV2 to TRBJ1-5, with 8 nucleotides matching TRBD1. CDR3 length: 14 residues. Trimming took 8 bases from V and 7 from J; bases not matched to a gene: 10. Germline lookup yields CDR1 SNHLY and CDR2 FYNNEI. CDR3 protein: CASSRGTGAQPQHF. CDR3 bases: TGTGCCAGCTCCCGTGGGACAGGAGCCCAGCCCCAGCATTTT.

V gene TRBV28 combines with J gene TRBJ2-5; D possibly uses TRBD1 or TRBD2 (5 bases each). CDR1 is MDHEN and CDR2 is SYDVKM in the germline V gene. The CDR3 covers 16 residues. The V and J ends lost 3 bases and 5 bases respectively, with 19 bases between them. This CDR3 reads CASSLPGRLRLETQYF. For the CDR3, the DNA is TGTGCCAGCAGTTTGCCGGGACGCTTAAGACTGGAGACCCAGTACTTC.

The V gene is TRBV5-1, the J gene TRBJ2-7, with D perhaps TRBD2 (5 bases). Germline V CDR1 and CDR2: SGHRS, YFSETQ. This CDR3 is 16 amino acids long. V shed 0 bases and J shed 1 base, with 14 bases lying between them. The CDR3 DNA is TGCGCCAGCAGCTTGGAGTCGCGACTACCATCCTACGAGCAGTACTTC. Its protein is CASSLESRLPSYEQYF.

Comments on this clone: Other nucleotide sequences from this sample produce the same CDR3. V gene TRBV19 combines with J gene TRBJ2-5, with 7 bases identical to TRBD1. With V trimmed by 4 bases and J by 4 bases, 0 bases remained unmatched. This CDR3 has 12 amino acids. Germline V lookup: CDR1 LNHDA, CDR2 SQIVND (reference sequence). The CDR3 DNA reads TGTGCCAGTAGTACAGGGGGAGAGACCCAGTACTTC. Translated: CASSTGGETQYF.

The chain recombines TRBV2 with TRBJ2-2; D perhaps matches TRBD1 (6 bases). V shed 6 bases and J shed 3 bases, with 11 bases lying between them. From germline, CDR1 is SNHLY and CDR2 FYNNEI. This CDR3 is 14 amino acids long. The CDR3 sequence is CASSFQGHTGELFF. Here the CDR3 DNA reads TGTGCCAGCAGCTTCCAGGGGCACACCGGGGAGCTGTTTTTT. The entire variable domain, with the rest obtained from reference TRBV2 and TRBJ2-2, is as follows: EPEVTQTPSHQVTQMGQEVILRCVPISNHLYFYWYRQILGQKVEFLVSFYNNEISEKSEIFDDQFSVERPDGSNFTLKIRSTKLEDSAMYFCASSFQGHTGELFFGEGSRLTVL.

The chain links TRBV28 to TRBJ1-5; no clear D gene. V gave up 5 bases and J gave up 3 bases, with 20 bases separating them. Germline V gene sequence: CDR1 MDHEN, CDR2 SYDVKM. The CDR3 is made up of 17 amino acids. The CDR3 coding sequence is TGTGCCAGCAGTCCGATTTTAAGTCGGAGCTACAATCAGCCCCAGCATTTT. It yields the protein CASSPILSRSYNQPQHF. Variable domain in full (rest from reference TRBV28 and TRBJ1-5): DVKVTQSSRYLVKRTGEKVFLECVQDMDHENMFWYRQDPGLGLRLIYFSYDVKMKEKGDIPEGYSVSREKKERFSLILESASTNQTSMYLCASSPILSRSYNQPQHFGDGTRLSIL.

The rearrangement joins TRBV18 to TRBJ2-7; D remains ambiguous. With 5 bases removed from V and 1 base from J, the gap between germline ends came to 9 bases. The CDR3 length is 13 residues. Germline V CDR1 and CDR2: KGHSH, LQKENI. The CDR3 nucleotides are TGTGCCAGCTCAGTCGACATTTCCTACGAGCAGTACTTC. Its protein is CASSVDISYEQYF.